One and the same sample provided the 11 T cell receptor beta chains below, sequenced in a study of metastatic and nonmetastatic thyroid tumors. TCRdb reprocessed the PCR reads using MiXCR. The sample has some 19,000 clones, approximately 24% seen once. No treatment had been given to any patient before thyroid surgery. The sequencing sample was made of blood. The receptors derive from a male donor with papillary thyroid cancer or a benign thyroid nodule (not recorded which). Some clones in this sample may be carry-over from other donors' samples.

The rearrangement links TRBV28 to TRBJ1-2; weak D call: TRBD1 (5 bases). CDR3 size: 15 residues. Germline V lookup: CDR1 MDHEN, CDR2 SYDVKM. V was trimmed by 5 bases and J by 6 bases, leaving 19 bases between them. The CDR3 DNA sequence: TGTGCCAGCAGTCCCTTCGGGGCGCGAGGGAATGGCTACACCTTC. Its protein product is CASSPFGARGNGYTF.

This clone was observed a few times. Other DNA sequences in this specimen translate into the identical CDR3. The V call is TRBV7-3, the J call TRBJ2-2; perhaps TRBD2 as D (6 bases). The germline V gene encodes CDR1 SGHTA and CDR2 FQGTGA. The CDR3 totals 13 residues. V lost 2 bases, J lost 7 bases, and 8 bases lay in between. CDR3 DNA sequence: TGTGCCAGCAGCTTAGGGCGGGGCGGGGAGCTGTTTTTT. Protein product: CASSLGRGGELFF. Filled out from reference TRBV7-3 and TRBJ2-2, the complete variable domain reads GAGVSQTPSNKVTEKGKYVELRCDPISGHTALYWYRQSLGQGPEFLIYFQGTGAADDSGLPNDRFFAVRPEGSVSTLKIQRTERGDSAVYLCASSLGRGGELFFGEGSRLTVL.

The CDR3 here is CASSYSGRDEQFF. The DNA for the CDR3 is TGTGCCAGCAGTTACTCAGGGCGGGATGAGCAGTTCTTC. The rearrangement links TRBV6-5 to TRBJ2-1, with a tentative D call TRBD2 (5 bases). The CDR3 contains 13 residues. Germline CDR1 reads MNHEY; CDR2 reads SVGAGI. Trimming cost V 0 bases and J 8 bases, with 8 bases left between them.

By frequency in the sample, this clone is medium-sized. The V gene is TRBV19, the J gene TRBJ2-2; D is undetermined. The CDR3 consists of 12 residues. Germline loops: CDR1 LNHDA, CDR2 SQIVND (reference sequence). Trimming took 7 bases from V and 1 from J, leaving 4 bases between them. The CDR3 bases are TGTGCCAGTAAGGAGAACACCGGGGAGCTGTTTTTT. Protein: CASKENTGELFF.

CDR3 sequence: CASSGTSGGTSGELFF. CDR3 nucleotide sequence: TGCGCCAGCAGCGGGACTAGCGGGGGGACGAGCGGGGAGCTGTTTTTT. The chain carries TRBV5-1 and TRBJ2-2; 15 bases align to TRBD2. Germline loops: CDR1 SGHRS, CDR2 YFSETQ. Trimming removed 4 bases from V and 7 bases from J; junction bases left unmatched: 5. The CDR3 is 16 amino acids.

The rearrangement uses TRBV5-1 and TRBJ2-1; D unresolved. Germline CDR1 and CDR2: SGHRS and YFSETQ. The CDR3 is made up of 13 amino acids. V lost 0 bases and J 5 bases, leaving 6 bases between the germline ends. CDR3 DNA sequence: TGCGCCAGCAGCTTGGGAGACCACAATGAGCAGTTCTTC. Translating gives CASSLGDHNEQFF.

V gene TRBV7-9 combines with J gene TRBJ2-3; tentatively, D is TRBD2 (6 bases). The length of the CDR3 is 14 residues. Germline CDR1 reads SEHNR; CDR2 reads FQNEAQ (reference sequence). V was pared by 3 bases and J by 4 bases, with 11 bases between. CDR3 protein: CASSLQWEADTQYF. CDR3 nucleotide sequence: TGTGCCAGCAGCTTGCAGTGGGAGGCAGATACGCAGTATTTT.

V and J are TRBV20-1 and TRBJ1-2; D is uncertain. This CDR3 has 11 residues. CDR1 is DFQATT, CDR2 SNEGSKA, per germline (reference sequence). Deletions cut 0 bases from V and 4 bases from J, with 3 bases between. For the CDR3, the DNA is TGCAGTGCTAGAGATGTCTATGGCTACACCTTC. Translation gives CSARDVYGYTF.

This chain joins TRBV30 and TRBJ1-1; TRBD1 matches at 8 bases. The ends lost 0 bases at V and 5 bases at J; junction bases unmatched: 8. Germline values: CDR1 GTSNPN, CDR2 SVGIG (reference sequence). The CDR3 contains 15 residues. The CDR3 nucleotides read TGTGCCTGGAGTGTCCAAGGGACAGGCCGGACTGAAGCTTTCTTT. Protein: CAWSVQGTGRTEAFF.

This clone occurred many times. This specimen includes other DNA sequences encoding the same CDR3. The chain couples TRBV5-4 to TRBJ2-3, with 8 bases that match TRBD2. J was trimmed by 5 bases and V by 4 bases; bases with no gene match: 12. The germline V gene encodes CDR1 SGHNT and CDR2 YYREEE (reference sequence). This CDR3 comprises 16 residues. The CDR3 reads CASSVSGSRFGDTQYF. As DNA, the CDR3 is TGTGCCAGCAGCGTGAGCGGGAGTCGGTTTGGAGATACGCAGTATTTT.

The chain is built from TRBV15 and TRBJ1-5; D is perhaps TRBD1 (5 bases). The CDR3 extends over 15 amino acids. V lost 0 bases to trimming and J lost 1 base, with 7 bases between them. Germline CDR1 and CDR2: LNHNV and YYDKDF (reference sequence). The CDR3 here is CATSREDMSNQPQHF. CDR3 bases: TGTGCCACCAGCAGAGAGGACATGAGCAATCAGCCCCAGCATTTT. The variable domain in full, with the rest retrieved from reference TRBV15 and TRBJ1-5, is DAMVIQNPRYQVTQFGKPVTLSCSQTLNHNVMYWYQQKSSQAPKLLFHYYDKDFNNEADTPDNFQSRRPNTSFCFLDIRSPGLGDTAMYLCATSREDMSNQPQHFGDGTRLSIL.